The 21 T cell receptor beta chains listed next were all sequenced from one sample in a study of OX40 agonist ivuxolimab in advanced cancers. This table comes from immunoSEQ multiplex PCR, and its TCRdb copy is limited to in-frame clones, with some not included. Of around 40,000 clones listed, around 86% are singletons. The starting material was CD4+ or CD8+ T cells sorted from blood, obtained in a trial of the OX40 agonist ivuxolimab. These receptors were collected from an adult with an advanced solid tumor such as melanoma, head and neck, liver or kidney cancer.

The V and J genes are TRBV14 and TRBJ1-1; TRBD1 might be the D (6 bases). Trimming removed 6 bases at V and 8 bases at J, with 19 bases between. The CDR3 runs to 14 residues. Per the germline V gene, CDR1 is SGHDN and CDR2 is FVKESK. The DNA of the CDR3 is TGTGCCAGCAGACCCCAGAAACAGACAGGCGAAGCTTTCTTT. Translation gives CASRPQKQTGEAFF.

The V and J genes are TRBV18 and TRBJ2-7; D is uncertain. The V gene's germline CDR1 is KGHSH and CDR2 LQKENI. Trimming took off 3 bases at V and 3 bases at J, with 6 bases between the two ends. The CDR3 length is 12 residues. CDR3 in amino acids: CASSPGNYEQYF. The CDR3 nucleotides read TGTGCCAGCTCACCCGGTAACTACGAGCAGTACTTC.

V usage is TRBV5-1 and J usage is TRBJ2-1; 7 bases match TRBD2. Trimming took 0 bases from V and 4 from J; bases not matched to a gene: 1. The V gene's germline CDR1 is SGHRS and CDR2 YFSETQ. The CDR3 covers 14 residues. In nucleotides, the CDR3 is TGCGCCAGCAGCTTGGTGGGACTATACAATGAGCAGTTCTTC. Encoded protein: CASSLVGLYNEQFF.

This clone has only a few counts. The chain recombines TRBV4-2 with TRBJ2-7; a possible D gene is TRBD2 (6 bases). Germline loops: CDR1 LGHNA, CDR2 YNFKEQ. The CDR3 loop spans 15 amino acids. Trimming removed 4 bases at V and 4 bases at J, with 17 bases between. CDR3 in DNA: TGTGCCAGCAGCCCAGCCGGGAGCGCCCCTTACGAGCAGTACTTC. Translating it yields CASSPAGSAPYEQYF.

The chain uses TRBV28 and TRBJ1-1; D may be TRBD1 (6 bases). V was cut by 3 bases and J by 0 bases, with 11 bases left in between. CDR1 MDHEN and CDR2 SYDVKM come from the germline V gene. CDR3 length: 15 residues. The CDR3: CASSFSGQMNTEAFF. CDR3 sequence (DNA): TGTGCCAGCAGTTTTTCCGGACAGATGAACACTGAAGCTTTCTTT.

The rearrangement uses TRBV7-9 and TRBJ1-2; 7 bases are a match to TRBD1. V shed 8 bases, J shed 1 base, and the junction held 4 bases outside the gene matches. This CDR3 spans 13 amino acids. CDR1 is SEHNR and CDR2 is FQNEAQ in the germline V gene (reference sequence). The CDR3 sequence: CASQGDGNYGYTF. As DNA, the CDR3 is TGTGCCAGCCAGGGGGATGGTAACTATGGCTACACCTTC.

The chain carries TRBV4-1 and TRBJ1-2; D gene uncertain. There are 13 residues in the CDR3. V lost 0 bases and J lost 2, with 4 bases in between. The germline V gene encodes CDR1 MGHRA and CDR2 YSYEKL. The CDR3 DNA reads TGCGCCAGCAGCCAAGAGCCAAACTATGGCTACACCTTC. It yields the protein CASSQEPNYGYTF.

The rearrangement links TRBV7-2 to TRBJ1-1; no reliable D call. The CDR3 sequence is 16 residues long. Germline values: CDR1 SGHTA, CDR2 FQGNSA. V shed 3 bases and J shed 1 base, with 15 bases lying between them. CDR3 nucleotides: TGTGCCAGCAGCTTCCAACCGGGCACACGGAACACTGAAGCTTTCTTT. This gives the protein CASSFQPGTRNTEAFF.

This clone was seen a handful of times. This chain uses TRBV7-9 with TRBJ1-2; D call uncertain. V was cut by 7 bases and J by 4 bases, with 16 bases left in between. The germline V gene has CDR1 SEHNR and CDR2 FQNEAQ (reference sequence). The CDR3 is 14 amino acids. This CDR3 reads CASTPSFTRYGYTF. For the CDR3, the DNA is TGTGCCAGCACCCCCTCCTTCACCCGCTATGGCTACACCTTC.

This clone was recorded a few times. This chain joins TRBV7-2 and TRBJ1-3; D might be TRBD1 (6 bases). This CDR3 spans 19 amino acids. Germline lookup yields CDR1 SGHTA and CDR2 FQGNSA. V was cut by 4 bases and J by 0 bases, with 22 bases left in between. The CDR3 nucleotides read TGTGCCAGCAGCTCCTACAGGGACTCGTTTAGGGACTCTGGAAACACCATATATTTT. As protein: CASSSYRDSFRDSGNTIYF.

The rearrangement uses TRBV7-2 and TRBJ2-7, with 8 bases fitting TRBD1. V lost 3 bases to trimming and J lost 1 base; unmatched junction nucleotides: 2. From germline, CDR1 is SGHTA and CDR2 FQGNSA. The CDR3 spans 14 residues. CDR3 sequence: CASSFDRGSYEQYF. The DNA of the CDR3 is TGTGCCAGCAGCTTTGACAGGGGTTCCTACGAGCAGTACTTC.

Only a few counts were recorded for this clone. The V call is TRBV27, the J call TRBJ1-1, with TRBD1 as a possible D gene (6 bases). This CDR3 region has 14 residues. Trimming stripped 7 bases from V and 1 base from J, with 13 bases between. CDR1 and CDR2 from the germline V gene are MNHEY and SMNVEV (reference sequence). The CDR3 nucleotides are TGTGCCAGCAATCGGCAGGGGCCGAACACTGAAGCTTTCTTT. It encodes CASNRQGPNTEAFF.

V and J are TRBV6-6 and TRBJ2-1; 10 bases line up with TRBD2. CDR1 MNHNY and CDR2 SVGAGI come from the germline V gene (reference sequence). V dropped 6 bases and J dropped 2; count of bases not matched to a gene: 4. The CDR3 runs 15 residues. CDR3 bases: TGTGCCAGCAGCCTAGGACTAGCGGCCTACAATGAGCAGTTCTTC. It yields the protein CASSLGLAAYNEQFF.

This rearrangement joins TRBV19 to TRBJ1-1; D not resolved. The V and J ends lost 4 bases and 4 bases respectively, with 10 bases between them. This CDR3 region has 13 residues. Germline V gene lookup returns CDR1 LNHDA and CDR2 SQIVND (reference sequence). CDR3: CASSTPFSTEAFF. The CDR3, as DNA: TGTGCCAGTAGTACCCCGTTTAGCACTGAAGCTTTCTTT.

The chain has TRBV7-2 and TRBJ2-3; D not certain. The germline V gene encodes CDR1 SGHTA and CDR2 FQGNSA. The CDR3 runs 12 residues. V lost 5 bases and J lost 2, with 5 bases in between. The CDR3 region has the DNA TGTGCCAGCAGCCCTGACACAGATACGCAGTATTTT. It translates to CASSPDTDTQYF.

The chain joins TRBV6-1 to TRBJ1-4; possibly TRBD1 for D (5 bases). Trimming stripped 8 bases from V and 8 bases from J, with 18 bases between. The CDR3 has 14 amino acids. The V gene's germline CDR1 is MNHNS and CDR2 SASEGT. CDR3 loop: CASASLGVQEKLFF. CDR3 coding DNA: TGTGCCAGCGCCTCCTTGGGGGTACAGGAAAAACTGTTTTTT.

The chain uses TRBV10-3 and TRBJ2-5, with 12 positions matching TRBD2. V lost 6 bases and J lost 5; bases outside the gene matches: 10. The germline gives CDR1 ENHRY, CDR2 SYGVKD. This CDR3 is 16 amino acids long. The DNA for the CDR3 is TGTGCCATCAGCCAGAATGCCGGGACTAGCGGGGAGACCCAGTACTTC. It yields the protein CAISQNAGTSGETQYF.

The rearrangement links TRBV10-3 to TRBJ1-2; 8 positions match TRBD1. Germline CDR1 is ENHRY and CDR2 is SYGVKD. The CDR3 is 14 residues long. J lost 7 bases, V lost 4 bases, and 8 bases had no gene match. CDR3: CAISGVPGGRGYTF. In DNA form, the CDR3 reads TGTGCCATCAGTGGCGTCCCAGGGGGCCGTGGCTACACCTTC.

Here the CDR3 reads CASSRVAGQTSYEQYF. CDR3 coding DNA: TGTGCCAGTAGTAGAGTAGCGGGACAAACTTCCTACGAGCAGTACTTC. The chain combines TRBV19 with TRBJ2-7; 8 bases are shared with TRBD2. The CDR3 covers 16 residues. Trimming at V came to 4 bases and at J to 1 base, leaving 9 bases not matched to a gene. The germline V gene has CDR1 LNHDA and CDR2 SQIVND (reference sequence).

This CDR3 reads CASSQDPHGAQYF. The DNA for the CDR3 is TGCGCCAGCAGCCAAGATCCCCACGGCGCCCAGTACTTC. This chain uses TRBV4-3 with TRBJ2-5; D gene unclear. Looked up from germline, CDR1 is LGHNA and CDR2 is YSLEER. V was trimmed by 0 bases and J by 9 bases, leaving 11 bases between them. There are 13 residues in the CDR3.

The chain combines TRBV30 with TRBJ2-2, with unresolved D. Trimming took 4 bases from V and 7 from J, leaving 10 bases between them. The CDR3 runs to 12 residues. Per the germline V gene, CDR1 is GTSNPN and CDR2 is SVGIG (reference sequence). The CDR3 nucleotides are TGTGCCTGGACAAGACTGCACGGGGAGCTGTTTTTT. Translated: CAWTRLHGELFF.